The clone carrying this T cell receptor beta chain is hyperexpanded within its sample. The antigen is unknown. The same CDR3 also results from other DNA sequences found in this sample. These data are taken from a study of cytomegalovirus exposure and HLA in healthy donors. Notes on the study in general: Relative to the approximately 680-donor mean, N-insertions were reportedly fewer in an Asian-associated ancestry cluster in a later analysis. In vitro work confirmed that three CMV-associated chains recognize CMV antigens.

The PCR was carried out with 60 Vbeta primers and 13 Jbeta primers. Repertoires were generated with immunoSEQ multiplex PCR, while TCRdb's copy carries only in-frame clones and drops some. The repertoire includes around 99,000 clones, 76% of them detected once, and 7.7% sits in the top ten. The sequenced sample consisted of PBMCs. This TCR came from a woman in her forties or fifties in good health and CMV-seropositive.

The CDR3 nucleotides are TGTGCCAGCAGTGAACACTCAGGAATCTACGAGCAGTACTTC. Translating it yields CASSEHSGIYEQYF. The chain has TRBV6-1 and TRBJ2-7, with D unresolved. CDR1 and CDR2 from the germline V gene are MNHNS and SASEGT. Trimming cost V 2 bases and J 3 bases, with 11 bases left between them. This CDR3 region has 14 residues.